The clone carrying this TCR beta chain was counted ten times or more. TCR beta CDR3 regions were amplified from RNA. A set of HTBI primers served as the primers for a first-round RT-PCR of the TCR CDR3. TCRdb re-called the multiplex PCR reads with MiXCR, one entry per CDR3 protein. There are about 290,000 distinct CDR3 sequences in the sample; approximately 15% occur only once, and around 57% lies in the top ten. The CDR3 has 12 residues. V was clipped by 1 base and J by 4 bases, with 4 bases between them. The V gene's germline CDR1 is SGHRS and CDR2 YFSETQ. These data are taken from a study of T cells in Graves' hyperthyroidism and ophthalmopathy.

Sequencing input: blood. The clonotype comes from a woman aged 55-70 years with Graves' ophthalmopathy. The chain recombines TRBV5-1 with TRBJ2-3; D remains ambiguous. The CDR3 DNA reads as TGCGCCAGCAGCTTGTTTTCAGATACGCAGTATTTT. Translated: CASSLFSDTQYF.